Each of the 12 T cell receptor beta chains below was sequenced from the same sample in a study of CD8 T cells in ankylosing spondylitis. These TCRs' antigens remain unknown. TCRdb used MiXCR to reprocess the 5' RACE reads, holding one entry per CDR3 protein. The sample carries approximately 400,000 distinct CDR3 sequences, roughly a quarter recorded once. Findings of the study overall: A TCR beta motif of roughly 8 highly homologous variants appeared characteristic of ankylosing spondylitis blood.

The sample was blood, either unsorted or a sorted T cell fraction (not recorded which). Every receptor here comes from a male donor with ankylosing spondylitis.

This chain connects TRBV10-2 to TRBJ2-1; 10 positions match TRBD2. The V segment lost 2 bases and the J segment 8 bases; nucleotides outside the gene matches: 3. The CDR3 contains 14 residues. Germline assignment: CDR1 WSHSY and CDR2 SAAADI. The CDR3 loop reads CASSERLAGDEQFF. CDR3 nucleotide sequence: TGCGCCAGCAGTGAGAGGCTAGCGGGAGATGAGCAGTTCTTC.

There are a few counts of this clonotype. This chain's CDR3 is CSGGWDGYEQYF. The DNA for the CDR3 is TGCAGCGGGGGTTGGGACGGCTACGAGCAGTACTTC. This chain joins TRBV29-1 and TRBJ2-7; D tentatively reads TRBD1 or TRBD2 (5 bases each). The CDR3 is 12 amino acids. Germline assignment: CDR1 SQVTM and CDR2 ANQGSEA. Between the trimmed V and J ends, which lost 7 bases and 3 bases, there was a span of 13 bases.

This clonotype was counted between two and nine times. This chain connects TRBV20-1 to TRBJ1-1, with 7 bases matching TRBD1. CDR1 and CDR2 from the germline V gene are DFQATT and SNEGSKA (reference sequence). The CDR3 length is 17 residues. The trim removed 8 bases at V and 6 bases at J, leaving 24 bases unmatched. The CDR3 region is CSPKVGTAKGGFAEAFF. As DNA, the CDR3 is TGCAGTCCCAAGGTCGGGACAGCTAAAGGGGGGTTCGCTGAAGCTTTCTTT.

J is TRBJ2-5 and V is TRBV12-3 or TRBV12-4; D remains unclear. The germline V and J ends were trimmed by 7 bases and 7 bases, with 13 bases remaining between them. There are 12 residues in the CDR3. The CDR3 loop reads CASTSSAGTQYF. The CDR3 region has the DNA TGTGCCAGCACCTCTTCCGCCGGGACCCAGTACTTC.

This clonotype showed up just a few times. This rearrangement joins TRBV20-1 to TRBJ1-3, with unresolved D. Germline CDR1 is DFQATT and CDR2 is SNEGSKA (reference sequence). The length of the CDR3 is 13 residues. V was shortened by 6 bases and J by 0 bases, with 9 bases between the two germline ends. CDR3 in DNA: TGCAGTGCCCATCGGGGCTCTGGAAACACCATATATTTT. Its translation is CSAHRGSGNTIYF.

This clonotype was counted a few times. The J gene is TRBJ1-5, the V gene TRBV20-1, with D hard to call. Trimming took off 6 bases at V and 3 bases at J, with 12 bases between the two ends. The length of the CDR3 is 13 residues. In germline, CDR1 is DFQATT, CDR2 SNEGSKA (reference sequence). The CDR3 coding sequence is TGCAGTGCACTAGCGGGCCTCAATCAGCCCCAGCATTTT. Its translation: CSALAGLNQPQHF.

This clonotype was counted a few times. The chain links TRBV11-2 to TRBJ2-5, with 7 bases matching TRBD2. Germline values: CDR1 SGHAT, CDR2 FQNNGV. The CDR3 contains 16 residues. V was clipped by 4 bases and J by 7 bases; unmatched bases: 15. CDR3 in amino acids: CASSSSSGAGRWTQYF. Here the CDR3 DNA reads TGTGCCAGCAGCTCCTCAAGCGGGGCTGGTCGTTGGACCCAGTACTTC.

This clonotype was found a few times. The chain uses TRBV7-2 and TRBJ1-5, with TRBD1 matching over 7 bases. V dropped 4 bases and J dropped 0; count of bases not matched to a gene: 0. The germline V gene has CDR1 SGHTA and CDR2 FQGNSA. The CDR3 has 14 amino acids. The CDR3, as DNA: TGTGCCAGCAGCTACAGGGGTAGCAATCAGCCCCAGCATTTT. It yields the protein CASSYRGSNQPQHF.

This clonotype was counted at least ten times. This chain connects TRBV12-3 or TRBV12-4 to TRBJ1-5, with D uncertain. Trimming pared 1 base from V and 2 bases from J, leaving 9 bases between. The CDR3 covers 15 residues. CDR3 protein: CASSLEAGGNQPQHF. The CDR3 DNA sequence: TGTGCCAGCAGTTTAGAGGCAGGAGGCAATCAGCCCCAGCATTTT.

In its sample, this clonotype was seen a few times. The rearrangement joins TRBV10-2 to TRBJ2-7; TRBD2 matches at 11 bases. V lost 7 bases and J lost 6; bases outside the gene matches: 11. This CDR3 has 15 residues. Germline CDR1 reads WSHSY; CDR2 reads SAAADI. This CDR3 is CASTQGLAVPGEQYF. The CDR3 coding sequence is TGCGCCAGCACCCAGGGACTAGCGGTTCCGGGCGAGCAGTACTTC.

The J gene is TRBJ1-2, the V gene TRBV20-1, with D possibly TRBD1 on 5 matching bases. Germline CDR1 DFQATT, CDR2 SNEGSKA (reference sequence). V dropped 2 bases and J dropped 3 bases, with 13 bases sitting between them. The CDR3 is 14 amino acids. CDR3 in amino acids: CSARPDWGDYGYTF. The CDR3 DNA reads TGCAGTGCTAGACCTGACTGGGGGGACTATGGCTACACCTTC.

This clonotype was observed a few times. The chain joins TRBV20-1 to TRBJ2-7; no firm D call. The V end was cut by 1 base, the J end by 0 bases, with 19 bases between. Per the germline V gene, CDR1 is DFQATT and CDR2 is SNEGSKA (reference sequence). The CDR3 extends over 17 amino acids. DNA for the CDR3: TGCAGTGCTAGAGCCTCCCCTTCGGACGTAAGCTCCTACGAGCAGTACTTC. This translates into CSARASPSDVSSYEQYF.